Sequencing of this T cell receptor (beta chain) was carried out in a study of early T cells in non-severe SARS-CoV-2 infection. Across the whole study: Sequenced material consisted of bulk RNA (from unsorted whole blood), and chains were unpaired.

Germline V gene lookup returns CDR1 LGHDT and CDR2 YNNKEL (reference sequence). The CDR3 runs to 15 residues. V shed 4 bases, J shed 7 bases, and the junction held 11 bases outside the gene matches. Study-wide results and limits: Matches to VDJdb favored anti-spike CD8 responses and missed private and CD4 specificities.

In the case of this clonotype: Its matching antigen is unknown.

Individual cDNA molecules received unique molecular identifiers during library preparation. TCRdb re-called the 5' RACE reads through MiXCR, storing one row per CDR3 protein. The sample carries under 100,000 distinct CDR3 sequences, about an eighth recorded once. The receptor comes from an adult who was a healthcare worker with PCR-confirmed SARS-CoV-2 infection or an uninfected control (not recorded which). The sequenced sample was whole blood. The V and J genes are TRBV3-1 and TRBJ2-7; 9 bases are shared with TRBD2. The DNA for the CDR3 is TGTGCCAGCAGCCCGGCGGCTAGCGGGGAAGGTGAGCAGTACTTC. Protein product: CASSPAASGEGEQYF.